The clone carrying this TCR beta chain appeared a few times. What it binds is unknown. These data originate in a study of T cells in Graves' hyperthyroidism and ophthalmopathy. RNA transcripts provided the source from which TCR beta CDR3 regions were amplified. The TCR CDR3 first-round RT-PCR relied on the HTBI primer set. TCRdb independently ran MiXCR on the multiplex PCR reads; one entry per CDR3 protein. Of about 640,000 distinct CDR3 sequences listed, roughly 15% are singletons. Patients affected by ophthalmopathy presented a Clinical Activity Score of at least 3, a NOSPECS grade of at least 4, and disease duration below 3 months. Source material for PBMCs was 10 ml fresh peripheral blood. Study-wide points: Also found in blood were most expanded thyroid clonotypes above 0.001. Before onset, by a median of approximately 5.9 months, the model predicted ophthalmopathy.

Germline assignment: CDR1 MNHEY and CDR2 SVGEGT. The CDR3 is made up of 13 amino acids. V was trimmed by 2 bases and J by 0 bases, leaving 2 bases between them. The TCR sequence derives from a woman aged 50 to 65 with Graves' ophthalmopathy. Sequenced sample: blood. V and J are TRBV6-2 or TRBV6-3 and TRBJ2-1, with no clear D. The CDR3 loop is CASSYHSYNEQFF. The DNA of the CDR3 is TGTGCCAGCAGTTACCACTCCTACAATGAGCAGTTCTTC.